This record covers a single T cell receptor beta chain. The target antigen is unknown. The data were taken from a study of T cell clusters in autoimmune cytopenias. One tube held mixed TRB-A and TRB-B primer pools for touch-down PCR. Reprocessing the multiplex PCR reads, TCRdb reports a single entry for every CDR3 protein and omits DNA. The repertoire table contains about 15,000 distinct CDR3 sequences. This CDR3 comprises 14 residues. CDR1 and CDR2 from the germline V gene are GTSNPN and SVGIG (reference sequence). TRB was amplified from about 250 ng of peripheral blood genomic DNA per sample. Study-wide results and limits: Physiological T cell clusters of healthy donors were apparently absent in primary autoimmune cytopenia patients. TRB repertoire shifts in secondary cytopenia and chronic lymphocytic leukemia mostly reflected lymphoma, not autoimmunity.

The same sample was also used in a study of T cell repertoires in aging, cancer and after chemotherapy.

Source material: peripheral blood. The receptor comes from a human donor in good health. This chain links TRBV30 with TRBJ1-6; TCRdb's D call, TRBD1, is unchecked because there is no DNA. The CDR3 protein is CAWKDRAGSSPLHF.